Shown below are 18 T cell receptor beta chains from a single sample sequenced in a study of T cells in localized non-small cell lung cancer. The assay was immunoSEQ multiplex PCR, and TCRdb's table has in-frame clones only and misses some. The top ten clones hold roughly 4.2% of a sample with tens of thousands of clones, 80% to 90% of them seen once. Sample: peripheral blood, taken before any cancer treatment. The receptors come from a male donor at least 60 years old with stage III lung adenocarcinoma.

V gene TRBV19 combines with J gene TRBJ1-5; no definite D call. Germline V CDR1 and CDR2: LNHDA, SQIVND (reference sequence). This CDR3 contains 16 residues. Trimming left V 5 bases short and J 1 base short, with 15 bases between. CDR3 in amino acids: CASSVWTLGSNQPQHF. The CDR3 DNA reads TGTGCCAGTAGTGTCTGGACCCTCGGGAGCAATCAGCCCCAGCATTTT.

The chain recombines TRBV6-5 with TRBJ1-3, with TRBD1 identical over 8 bases. With V trimmed by 5 bases and J by 3 bases, 3 bases remained unmatched. The CDR3 is 14 amino acids. Germline V CDR1 and CDR2: MNHEY, SVGAGI. The CDR3 region is CASSPGGFGNTIYF. Here the CDR3 DNA reads TGTGCCAGCAGTCCAGGGGGCTTTGGAAACACCATATATTTT.

This chain joins TRBV30 and TRBJ2-3, with a tentative D call TRBD2 (5 bases). The CDR3 has 14 amino acids. The ends were cut back, 0 bases at V and 5 bases at J, with 12 bases in the middle. CDR1 and CDR2 (germline): GTSNPN, SVGIG (reference sequence). The CDR3 bases are TGTGCCTGGAGTGTAATGGGCGGAGGAGATACGCAGTATTTT. Translated: CAWSVMGGGDTQYF.

This chain uses TRBV27 with TRBJ2-2, with 9 bases lining up with TRBD1. Losses at the gene ends were 6 bases for V and 4 bases for J; bases not matched to a gene: 15. CDR1 and CDR2 from the germline V gene are MNHEY and SMNVEV (reference sequence). The CDR3 covers 18 residues. The CDR3 nucleotides read TGTGCCAGCAGCGGAAGGCCAGGGACAGGGCTTACCACCGGGGAGCTGTTTTTT. It translates to CASSGRPGTGLTTGELFF.

In this sample, this clone turned up once. The rearrangement uses TRBV5-4 and TRBJ1-1; TRBD1 agrees at 7 bases. J gave up 0 bases and V 3 bases, and 5 bases lay outside the gene matches. Looked up from germline, CDR1 is SGHNT and CDR2 is YYREEE (reference sequence). This CDR3 has 15 amino acids. CDR3 protein: CASSWTGRVNTEAFF. The DNA for the CDR3 is TGTGCCAGCAGCTGGACAGGCAGGGTGAACACTGAAGCTTTCTTT.

J is TRBJ1-1 and V is TRBV5-1; possibly TRBD1 for D (6 bases). Germline V gene sequence: CDR1 SGHRS, CDR2 YFSETQ. V lost 4 bases and J 1 base, leaving 17 bases between the germline ends. The CDR3 contains 16 residues. In nucleotides, the CDR3 is TGCGCCAGCAGCCACGCTACAGGGTCCGCGAACACTGAAGCTTTCTTT. Residues: CASSHATGSANTEAFF.

The chain carries TRBV19 and TRBJ2-7; 8 bases agree with TRBD1. This CDR3 contains 13 residues. Germline V CDR1 and CDR2: LNHDA, SQIVND (reference sequence). Unmatched junction bases numbered 4, after V lost 6 bases and J lost 3 bases. The CDR3 DNA follows: TGTGCCAGTAGGGGGACAGGCAGCTACGAGCAGTACTTC. As protein: CASRGTGSYEQYF.

The CDR3, as DNA: TGCGCCAGCAGCCAAGAATCGTCGGAGAGCAATCAGCCCCAGCATTTT. Translated: CASSQESSESNQPQHF. V is TRBV4-1 and J is TRBJ1-5, with D unclear. Germline loops: CDR1 MGHRA, CDR2 YSYEKL. CDR3 length: 16 residues. Trimming pared 0 bases from V and 1 base from J, leaving 10 bases between.

This chain joins TRBV5-1 and TRBJ2-5, with D possibly being TRBD1 (6 bases). V was clipped by 0 bases and J by 3 bases, with 9 bases between them. The CDR3 totals 14 residues. The germline V gene has CDR1 SGHRS and CDR2 YFSETQ. CDR3 nucleotide sequence: TGCGCCAGCAGCTTGGAGGCAGGGGAAGAGACCCAGTACTTC. It codes for CASSLEAGEETQYF.

The CDR3 nucleotides read TGTGCCAGCAGTTACTATACCCATAATGAAAAACTGTTTTTT. Translated, it gives CASSYYTHNEKLFF. The chain employs TRBV28 and TRBJ1-4; D ambiguous. V shed 4 bases and J shed 4 bases, with 10 bases lying between them. Germline assignment: CDR1 MDHEN and CDR2 SYDVKM. This CDR3 spans 14 amino acids. The full variable domain, with the rest looked up from reference TRBV28 and TRBJ1-4, is DVKVTQSSRYLVKRTGEKVFLECVQDMDHENMFWYRQDPGLGLRLIYFSYDVKMKEKGDIPEGYSVSREKKERFSLILESASTNQTSMYLCASSYYTHNEKLFFGSGTQLSVL.

The chain recombines TRBV6-1 with TRBJ1-1; D gene uncertain. The CDR3 totals 11 residues. Trimming took off 6 bases at V and 11 bases at J, with 13 bases between the two ends. Germline assignment: CDR1 MNHNS and CDR2 SASEGT. In nucleotides, the CDR3 is TGTGCCAGCAGCCCTGACGGATGGGCTTTCTTT. Its protein is CASSPDGWAFF.

This clone was observed a few times. The rearrangement joins TRBV21-1 to TRBJ1-3; the table's D gene call, TRBD1, was not cross checked with the DNA. TRBV21-1 is marked as a pseudogene. The CDR3 is 21 amino acids. In DNA form, the CDR3 reads TGTGCCAGCAGCCGGATCGAGAAACCCCGGGACAGGGGGCGTGCGGGAAACACCATATATTTT. This gives the protein CASSRIEKPRDRGRAGNTIYF.

This chain joins TRBV28 and TRBJ2-5; the D call may be TRBD1 or TRBD2 (5 bases each). The length of the CDR3 is 14 residues. V lost 2 bases and J 5 bases, leaving 12 bases between the germline ends. Germline assignment: CDR1 MDHEN and CDR2 SYDVKM. The DNA for the CDR3 is TGTGCCAGCAGTTTACGGGGACCTGCGGAGACCCAGTACTTC. Translated, it gives CASSLRGPAETQYF.

The genes are TRBV6-6 and TRBJ2-5; D tentatively reads TRBD1 or TRBD2 (5 bases each). The V end lost 0 bases, the J end lost 2 bases, and 10 bases lay between the germline ends. The CDR3 is 15 amino acids. Germline-derived CDR1 and CDR2 are MNHNY and SVGAGI (reference sequence). The CDR3 region is CASSYSRGRQETQYF. The CDR3 bases are TGTGCCAGCAGTTACTCGAGGGGCCGACAAGAGACCCAGTACTTC.

The genes are TRBV11-3 and TRBJ2-2, with D possibly TRBD2 on 6 matching bases. Per the germline V gene, CDR1 is SGHNT and CDR2 is YENEEA. This CDR3 spans 15 amino acids. With 1 base removed from V and 5 bases from J, the gap between germline ends came to 11 bases. CDR3 amino acids: CASSLGLLATGELFF. The CDR3 coding sequence is TGTGCCAGCAGCTTAGGGCTACTAGCAACCGGGGAGCTGTTTTTT.

The chain combines TRBV5-4 with TRBJ1-4; D unclear. Germline V CDR1 and CDR2: SGHNT, YYREEE (reference sequence). The V end lost 2 bases, the J end lost 0 bases, and 11 bases lay between the germline ends. The CDR3 extends over 16 amino acids. The CDR3 spells CASSLTASTTNEKLFF. The CDR3 DNA is TGTGCCAGCAGCTTAACCGCTTCGACAACTAATGAAAAACTGTTTTTT.

This clone was seen once. The rearrangement uses TRBV9 and TRBJ1-4, with a weak D call TRBD1 (5 bases). The germline CDR1 and CDR2 sequences are SGDLS and YYNGEE. Trimming removed 3 bases from V and 4 bases from J, with 10 bases in between. This CDR3 is built from 14 residues. The CDR3 coding sequence is TGTGCCAGCAGCGAGGGAGGGGTTAATGAAAAACTGTTTTTT. Its translation is CASSEGGVNEKLFF.

The chain joins TRBV6-1 to TRBJ2-7, with D maybe TRBD2 (5 bases). The CDR3 spans 13 residues. V was shortened by 10 bases and J by 2 bases, with 15 bases between the two germline ends. Per germline, CDR1 MNHNS and CDR2 SASEGT. The CDR3: CATRSEGPYEQYF. The CDR3, as DNA: TGTGCCACCCGGAGCGAGGGTCCCTACGAGCAGTACTTC.